The 17 T cell receptor beta chains reported below all come from one sample, sequenced in a study of human T cells and chemical hapten exposure. Time point defined: patch test 2, 6 weeks after DPC sensitization. Treatment defined: therapeutic diphenylcyclopropenone sensitization with weekly scalp DPC. TCRdb re-called the RACE reads through MiXCR, storing one row per CDR3 protein. The sample has tens of thousands of distinct CDR3 sequences, less than 8% seen once. The sequences come from whole blood, collected in connection with sensitization to the hapten diphenylcyclopropenone (DPC). The receptor source for this set is a woman aged 25 to 39 with alopecia areata. Some clones in this sample may be carry-over from other donors' samples.

This clonotype has just a few counts. This rearrangement joins TRBV19 to TRBJ1-4; no reliable D call. This CDR3 has 10 residues. The germline V and J ends were trimmed by 7 bases and 8 bases, with 5 bases remaining between them. Germline V gives CDR1 LNHDA, CDR2 SQIVND (reference sequence). CDR3 residues: CASKGEKLFF. CDR3 coding DNA: TGTGCCAGTAAGGGCGAAAAACTGTTTTTT.

Concerning this clonotype: A read error is possible here, since a much larger clone lies one base away. V usage is TRBV29-1 and J usage is TRBJ1-5, with a possible D match to TRBD1 (6 bases). In germline, CDR1 is SQVTM, CDR2 ANQGSEA. The CDR3 has 13 residues. In nucleotides, the CDR3 is TGCAGCGTTGAATTCCAGGGAGGACAGCCCCAGAATTTT. Its translation is CSVEFQGGQPQNF. The full variable domain, its missing parts supplied by reference TRBV29-1 and TRBJ1-5, is SAVISQKPSRDICQRGTSLTIQCQVDSQVTMMFWYRQQPGQSLTLIATANQGSEATYESGFVIDKFPISRPNLTFSTLTVSNMSPEDSSIYLCSVEFQGGQPQNFGDGTRLSIL.

This clonotype was seen repeatedly, ten times or more. This chain joins TRBV20-1 and TRBJ1-1, with D uncertain. V was shortened by 2 bases and J by 1 base, with 8 bases between the two germline ends. Germline assignment: CDR1 DFQATT and CDR2 SNEGSKA (reference sequence). The CDR3 is 13 residues long. This chain's CDR3 is CSARTGKNTEAFF. For the CDR3, the DNA is TGCAGTGCTAGAACGGGGAAGAACACTGAAGCTTTCTTT.

The table lists this clonotype with many counts. The gene calls are TRBV27 and TRBJ2-7, with D unclear. The germline gives CDR1 MNHEY, CDR2 SMNVEV (reference sequence). Trimming took 7 bases from V and 3 from J, leaving 19 bases between them. The CDR3 has 15 amino acids. The CDR3 nucleotides are TGTGCCAGCATCGTGGGCCGAGTATCATACTACGAGCAGTACTTC. It translates to CASIVGRVSYYEQYF.

This clonotype showed up many times. The chain combines TRBV29-1 with TRBJ2-3; D gene ambiguous. Between the trimmed V and J ends, which lost 6 bases and 9 bases, there was a span of 13 bases. Per the germline V gene, CDR1 is SQVTM and CDR2 is ANQGSEA. The CDR3 contains 11 residues. CDR3 in DNA: TGCAGCGTCCATTCTGCGGCGACGCAGTATTTT. Translated: CSVHSAATQYF.

A few counts support this clonotype. The chain has TRBV21-1 and TRBJ1-2. TRBV21-1 is a pseudogene segment. The CDR3 runs to 11 residues. CDR3 residues: CASSKGSGYTF. As DNA, the CDR3 is TGTGCCAGCAGCAAAGGATCTGGCTACACCTTC.

This rearrangement joins TRBV27 to TRBJ1-2; 7 positions agree with TRBD1. V dropped 5 bases and J dropped 1; count of bases not matched to a gene: 4. CDR1 and CDR2 (germline): MNHEY, SMNVEV (reference sequence). The CDR3 runs to 14 residues. This chain's CDR3 is CASSPDRINYGYTF. DNA for the CDR3: TGTGCCAGCAGTCCGGACAGGATTAACTATGGCTACACCTTC.

This clonotype has a handful of counts. This sequence joins TRBV18 and TRBJ1-4; D unresolved. The V gene's germline CDR1 is KGHSH and CDR2 LQKENI. The germline V and J ends were trimmed by 0 bases and 8 bases, with 13 bases remaining between them. CDR3 length: 15 residues. CDR3 amino acids: CASSPPVTPREKLFF. In DNA, the CDR3 is TGTGCCAGCTCACCACCGGTTACCCCGAGGGAAAAACTGTTTTTT. The complete variable domain, with remaining parts taken from reference TRBV18 and TRBJ1-4, reads NAGVMQNPRHLVRRRGQEARLRCSPMKGHSHVYWYRQLPEEGLKFMVYLQKENIIDESGMPKERFSAEFPKEGPSILRIQQVVRGDSAAYFCASSPPVTPREKLFFGSGTQLSVL.

At least ten counts were recorded for this clonotype. The J gene is TRBJ2-7, the V gene TRBV7-9; 7 bases align to TRBD1. The CDR3 covers 15 residues. V was pared by 0 bases and J by 2 bases, with 4 bases of the junction left unmatched. Germline CDR1 SEHNR, CDR2 FQNEAQ (reference sequence). The CDR3 DNA reads as TGTGCCAGCAGCTTAGCGTTGGGACAGACCTACGAGCAGTACTTC. This gives the protein CASSLALGQTYEQYF.

This clonotype was picked up many times. The chain recombines TRBV12-3 or TRBV12-4 with TRBJ1-5; D not certain. Trimming removed 7 bases from V and 2 bases from J, with 6 bases in between. There are 12 residues in the CDR3. The CDR3 is CASNTGNQPQHF. CDR3 coding DNA: TGTGCCAGCAACACGGGCAATCAGCCCCAGCATTTT.

Only a few counts were recorded for this clonotype. The chain has TRBV6-1 and TRBJ2-7; D is ambiguous. V lost 2 bases and J lost 7, with 9 bases in between. CDR3 length: 12 amino acids. CDR1 MNHNS and CDR2 SASEGT come from the germline V gene. The CDR3 DNA is TGTGCCAGCAGTGAACGAGTACGGGAGCAGTACTTC. Protein product: CASSERVREQYF.

With regard to this clonotype: The germline gene is not matched at one end of the junction; a read error may be the cause. The chain employs TRBV29-1 and TRBJ2-1; D gene uncertain. Germline lookup yields CDR1 SQVTM and CDR2 ANQGSEA. This CDR3 is built from 15 residues. CDR3 sequence: CSVPLGFSSHNEQFF. CDR3 coding DNA: TGCAGCGTCCCCTTGGGGTTCTCCTCCCACAATGAGCAGTTCTTC.

V usage is TRBV29-1 and J usage is TRBJ1-2; no clear D. Trimming removed 3 bases at V and 8 bases at J, with 16 bases between. The V gene's germline CDR1 is SQVTM and CDR2 ANQGSEA. CDR3 length: 13 amino acids. The CDR3 DNA reads TGCAGCGTTGAGTTGGGGAGGACCCGGGGCTACACCTTC. Translated, it gives CSVELGRTRGYTF.

This clonotype was detected ten times or more. The J gene is TRBJ1-3, the V gene TRBV12-3 or TRBV12-4; 7 bases agree with TRBD1. The trim removed 6 bases at V and 0 bases at J, leaving 2 bases unmatched. The CDR3 is 14 residues long. Written as DNA, the CDR3 is TGTGCCAGCAGACGGGACAGCTCTGGAAACACCATATATTTT. It is translated as CASRRDSSGNTIYF.

This clonotype was counted ten times or more. The chain links TRBV12-3 or TRBV12-4 to TRBJ2-3, with D perhaps given as TRBD1 or TRBD2 (6 bases each). V lost 5 bases to trimming and J lost 3 bases, with 12 bases between them. The CDR3 consists of 14 residues. DNA for the CDR3: TGTGCCAGCAGTCAACAGGGAGGAACAGATACGCAGTATTTT. This sequence encodes CASSQQGGTDTQYF.

This clonotype was seen repeatedly, ten times or more. The chain recombines TRBV13 with TRBJ2-3; the match to TRBD2 covers 7 bases. The CDR3 runs to 15 residues. The germline V gene has CDR1 PRHDT and CDR2 FYEKMQ (reference sequence). With V trimmed by 2 bases and J by 4 bases, 6 bases remained unmatched. Here the CDR3 reads CASSLQRGLPDTQYF. The CDR3 nucleotides read TGTGCCAGCAGCTTACAGCGGGGACTGCCAGATACGCAGTATTTT.

The J gene is TRBJ1-2, the V gene TRBV6-5; TRBD1 might be the D (5 bases). CDR1 and CDR2 from the germline V gene are MNHEY and SVGAGI. V was trimmed by 6 bases and J by 2 bases, leaving 13 bases between them. This CDR3 is built from 14 residues. The CDR3 spells CASSLDRENYGYTF. CDR3 coding DNA: TGTGCCAGCAGCCTTGACAGAGAAAACTATGGCTACACCTTC.